The 2 T cell receptor beta chains below come from one sample, sequenced in a study of cytomegalovirus exposure and HLA in healthy donors. Vbeta (60) and Jbeta (13) primers were used in the PCR. Sequencing used immunoSEQ multiplex PCR; TCRdb keeps in-frame clones, though not all of them. This sample contains about 82,000 clones. Sequencing used PBMCs. The receptors originated from a young woman in good health and CMV-seronegative.

The V and J genes are TRBV19 and TRBJ1-4, with D tentatively TRBD1 (6 bases). From germline, CDR1 is LNHDA and CDR2 SQIVND (reference sequence). There are 14 residues in the CDR3. V was clipped by 6 bases and J by 0 bases, with 8 bases between them. Here the CDR3 DNA reads TGTGCCAGTAGCCCAGGGGCAACTAATGAAAAACTGTTTTTT. Translation gives CASSPGATNEKLFF.

The CDR3 reads CAISRGTGDANEQFF. The CDR3 DNA sequence: TGTGCCATCAGCCGGGGGACAGGGGATGCCAATGAGCAGTTCTTC. The genes are TRBV10-3 and TRBJ2-1; 10 positions agree with TRBD1. J was trimmed by 6 bases and V by 6 bases; bases with no gene match: 8. Germline V gene lookup returns CDR1 ENHRY and CDR2 SYGVKD. The CDR3 covers 15 residues.